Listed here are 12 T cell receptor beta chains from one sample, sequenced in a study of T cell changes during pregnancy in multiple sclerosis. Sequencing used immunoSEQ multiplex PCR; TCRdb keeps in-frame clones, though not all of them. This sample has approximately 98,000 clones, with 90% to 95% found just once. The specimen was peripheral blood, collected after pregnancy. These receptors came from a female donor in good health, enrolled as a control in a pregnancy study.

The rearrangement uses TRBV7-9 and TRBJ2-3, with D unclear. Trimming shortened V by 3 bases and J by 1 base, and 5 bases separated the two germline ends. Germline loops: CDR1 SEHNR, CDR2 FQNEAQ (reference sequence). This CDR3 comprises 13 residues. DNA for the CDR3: TGTGCCAGCAGCTTTCAGGGCACAGATACGCAGTATTTT. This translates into CASSFQGTDTQYF.

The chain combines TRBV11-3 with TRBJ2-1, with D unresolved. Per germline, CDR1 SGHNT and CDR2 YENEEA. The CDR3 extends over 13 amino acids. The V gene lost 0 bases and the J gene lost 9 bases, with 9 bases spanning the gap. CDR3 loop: CASSLDSRGEQFF. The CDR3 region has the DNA TGTGCCAGCAGCTTAGACTCTAGAGGTGAGCAGTTCTTC.

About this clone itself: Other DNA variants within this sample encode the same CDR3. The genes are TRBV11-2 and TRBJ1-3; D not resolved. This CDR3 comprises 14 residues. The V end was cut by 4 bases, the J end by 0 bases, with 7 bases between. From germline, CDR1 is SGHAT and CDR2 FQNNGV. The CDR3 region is CASSSGFSGNTIYF. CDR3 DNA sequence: TGTGCCAGCAGCTCGGGATTCTCTGGAAACACCATATATTTT.

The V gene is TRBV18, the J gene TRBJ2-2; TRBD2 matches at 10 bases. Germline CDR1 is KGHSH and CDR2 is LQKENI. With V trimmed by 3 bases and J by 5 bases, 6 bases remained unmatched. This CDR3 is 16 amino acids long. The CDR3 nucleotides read TGTGCCAGCTCACCGTGGCTAGCGGGAGAAACCGGGGAGCTGTTTTTT. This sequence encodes CASSPWLAGETGELFF.

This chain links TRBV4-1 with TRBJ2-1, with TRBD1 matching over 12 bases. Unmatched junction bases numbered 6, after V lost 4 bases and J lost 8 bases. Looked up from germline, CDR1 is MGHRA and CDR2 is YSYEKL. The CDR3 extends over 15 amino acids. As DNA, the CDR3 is TGCGCCAGCAGCCCCTGGGGACAGGGGGCCTATGAGCAGTTCTTC. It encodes CASSPWGQGAYEQFF.

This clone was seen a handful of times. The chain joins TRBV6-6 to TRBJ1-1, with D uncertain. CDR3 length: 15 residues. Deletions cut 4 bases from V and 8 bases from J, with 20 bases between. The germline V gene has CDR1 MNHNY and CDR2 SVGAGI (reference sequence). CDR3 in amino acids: CASSLTAHQNSEAFF. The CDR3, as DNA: TGTGCCAGCAGTTTAACCGCCCATCAGAATTCAGAAGCTTTCTTT.

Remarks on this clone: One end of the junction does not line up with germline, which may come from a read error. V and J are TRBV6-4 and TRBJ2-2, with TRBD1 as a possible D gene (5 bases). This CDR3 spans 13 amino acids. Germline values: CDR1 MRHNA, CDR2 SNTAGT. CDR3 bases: TGTGCCAGCAGTGACTCGGACACTGGGGAGCTGTTTTTT. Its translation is CASSDSDTGELFF.

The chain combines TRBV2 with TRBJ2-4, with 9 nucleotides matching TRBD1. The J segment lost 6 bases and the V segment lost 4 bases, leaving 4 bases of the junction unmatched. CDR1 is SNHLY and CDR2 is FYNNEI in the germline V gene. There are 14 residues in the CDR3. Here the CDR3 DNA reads TGTGCCAGCAGTGGGACAGGGGAGGGAAACATTCAGTACTTC. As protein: CASSGTGEGNIQYF.

CDR3: CASTQRGTEAFF. The CDR3 bases are TGTGCCAGCACCCAAAGGGGGACTGAAGCTTTCTTT. V is TRBV2 and J is TRBJ1-1, with D perhaps TRBD1 (6 bases). Trimming removed 7 bases at V and 5 bases at J, with 11 bases between. CDR3 length: 12 amino acids. The V gene's germline CDR1 is SNHLY and CDR2 FYNNEI.

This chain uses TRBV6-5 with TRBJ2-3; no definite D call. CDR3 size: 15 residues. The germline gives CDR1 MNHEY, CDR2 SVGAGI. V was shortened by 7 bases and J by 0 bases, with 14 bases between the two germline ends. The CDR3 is CASKGSGLSTDTQYF. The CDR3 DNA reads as TGTGCCAGCAAAGGATCGGGTCTTAGCACAGATACGCAGTATTTT.

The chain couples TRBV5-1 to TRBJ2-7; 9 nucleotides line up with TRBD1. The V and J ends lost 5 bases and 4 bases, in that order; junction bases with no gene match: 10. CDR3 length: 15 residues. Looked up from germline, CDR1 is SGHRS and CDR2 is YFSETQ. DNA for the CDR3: TGCGCCAGCAGGCCTGGGACAGGGTATTTTTACGAGCAGTACTTC. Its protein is CASRPGTGYFYEQYF.

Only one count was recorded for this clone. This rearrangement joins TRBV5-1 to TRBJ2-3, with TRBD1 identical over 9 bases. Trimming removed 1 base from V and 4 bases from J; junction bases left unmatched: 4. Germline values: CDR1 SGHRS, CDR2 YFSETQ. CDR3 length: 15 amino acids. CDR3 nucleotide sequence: TGCGCCAGCAGCTTGAGTGGACAGGGGCCAGATACGCAGTATTTT. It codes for CASSLSGQGPDTQYF.